The source of this T cell receptor (beta chain) is a study of T cell repertoires in cytomegalovirus infection. About the study: CMV infection and matching HLA type were both indicated by public TCR beta signatures.

CDR1 is MNHGY and CDR2 is SAAAGT in the germline V gene. Trimming pared 2 bases from V and 3 bases from J, leaving 16 bases between. This CDR3 is built from 16 residues. TCRdb analysed the reads with MiXCR anew, one entry per CDR3 protein. The data contain about 740,000 distinct CDR3 sequences, less than 40% of them seen just once; the ten biggest clones take up 2.5% to 3.5%. This clonotype came up a few times. Its antigen is not known. Study-wide points: Across the ex vivo response, the dominant clonotypes were HLA-C-restricted CMV-specific TCR beta clonotypes.

The chain has TRBV6-8 and TRBJ1-2; D is perhaps TRBD1 (5 bases). The sample was PBMCs. The TCR originated in a human donor in good health (CMV status not recorded). Some clones in this sample may be carry-over from other donors' samples. CDR3 sequence: CASSYPTSTGYYGYTF. The DNA of the CDR3 is TGTGCCAGCAGTTACCCCACGTCCACAGGCTACTATGGCTACACCTTC.